Below are 13 T cell receptor beta chains sequenced from a single sample in a study of T-cell memory formation after mild COVID-19. MiXCR, run by TCRdb on the 5' RACE reads, gives a single entry per CDR3 protein. The sample holds more than 450,000 distinct CDR3 sequences, more than 15% seen once. The sequenced sample was PBMCs or a T cell subset sorted from them (not recorded which). The source of these receptors is an adult woman who had mild COVID-19 (a few samples of this study predate the infection). Cell type and time point are not known.

This chain uses TRBV20-1 with TRBJ2-6; D may match TRBD1 or TRBD2 (5 bases each). Looked up from germline, CDR1 is DFQATT and CDR2 is SNEGSKA (reference sequence). The V gene lost 3 bases and the J gene lost 0 bases, with 18 bases spanning the gap. This CDR3 has 18 amino acids. The CDR3 protein is CSARGPGRALSGANVLTF. CDR3 sequence (DNA): TGCAGTGCTAGGGGACCGGGACGGGCTCTCTCTGGGGCCAACGTCCTGACTTTC.

J is TRBJ2-3 and V is TRBV5-1, with 10 bases that match TRBD1. V shed 4 bases and J 3 bases; nucleotides not matched to a gene: 8. Per germline, CDR1 SGHRS and CDR2 YFSETQ. The CDR3 is 16 amino acids. This CDR3 reads CASSARDRGGTDTQYF. The CDR3 bases are TGCGCCAGCAGCGCCCGGGACAGGGGCGGAACAGATACGCAGTATTTT.

The CDR3 sequence: CATRSAGQATGELFF. The CDR3 nucleotides read TGTGCCACCAGAAGCGCCGGGCAGGCCACCGGGGAGCTGTTTTTT. The V and J genes are TRBV24-1 and TRBJ2-2; no clear D gene. The CDR3 spans 15 residues. V lost 7 bases, J lost 4 bases, and 15 bases lay in between. Germline assignment: CDR1 KGHDR and CDR2 SFDVKD.

This clonotype was observed a few times. The genes are TRBV10-3 and TRBJ2-4; 10 bases are a match to TRBD2. Germline V lookup: CDR1 ENHRY, CDR2 SYGVKD. Trimming removed 5 bases from V and 1 base from J; junction bases left unmatched: 11. CDR3 size: 18 residues. The CDR3 here is CAISTPAGGPDAKNIQYF. DNA of the CDR3: TGTGCCATCAGTACCCCAGCGGGGGGGCCCGATGCCAAAAACATTCAGTACTTC.

This clonotype was counted a few times. This chain uses TRBV6-5 with TRBJ2-7, with TRBD2 identical over 10 bases. J gave up 2 bases and V 6 bases, and 7 bases lay outside the gene matches. The germline V gene has CDR1 MNHEY and CDR2 SVGAGI. There are 15 residues in the CDR3. The CDR3 nucleotides read TGTGCCAGCAGAAGGACTAGCGGTATTGCCTACGAGCAGTACTTC. Its protein is CASRRTSGIAYEQYF.

The table lists this clonotype with many counts. The gene calls are TRBV3-1 and TRBJ2-2, with D perhaps given as TRBD1 or TRBD2 (5 bases each). The V end was cut by 5 bases, the J end by 1 base, with 11 bases between. This CDR3 is 15 amino acids long. CDR1 and CDR2 (germline): LGHDT, YNNKEL (reference sequence). The CDR3 DNA reads as TGTGCCAGCAGCACCGGGACGGAGAACACCGGGGAGCTGTTTTTT. Translating it yields CASSTGTENTGELFF. The full variable domain, completed using reference TRBV3-1 and TRBJ2-2, is DTAVSQTPKYLVTQMGNDKSIKCEQNLGHDTMYWYKQDSKKFLKIMFSYNNKELIINETVPNRFSPKSPDKAHLNLHINSLELGDSAVYFCASSTGTENTGELFFGEGSRLTVL.

The chain combines TRBV5-1 with TRBJ1-1; unclear D gene. Trimming removed 1 base at V and 1 base at J, with 11 bases between. This CDR3 is 15 amino acids long. In germline, CDR1 is SGHRS, CDR2 YFSETQ. CDR3 in DNA: TGCGCCAGCAGCTTGTACCCCGAACGGAACACTGAAGCTTTCTTT. This codes for CASSLYPERNTEAFF.

The rearrangement uses TRBV5-1 and TRBJ2-6; perhaps TRBD2 as D (6 bases). Trimming shortened V by 0 bases and J by 2 bases, and 9 bases separated the two germline ends. Per the germline V gene, CDR1 is SGHRS and CDR2 is YFSETQ. This CDR3 has 16 residues. The CDR3 DNA follows: TGCGCCAGCAGCTTGGTTGGAGGGACTGGGGCCAACGTCCTGACTTTC. It encodes CASSLVGGTGANVLTF.

The CDR3 loop reads CASSYGGMSEQYF. CDR3 nucleotide sequence: TGTGCCAGCAGTTACGGTGGGATGAGCGAGCAGTACTTC. The genes are TRBV6-6 and TRBJ2-7; D is uncertain. This CDR3 has 13 amino acids. The germline V gene has CDR1 MNHNY and CDR2 SVGAGI (reference sequence). V was clipped by 2 bases and J by 6 bases, with 11 bases between them.

The rearrangement joins TRBV5-8 to TRBJ2-2; D is tentatively TRBD1 or TRBD2 (5 bases each). Trimming left V 4 bases short and J 6 bases short, with 16 bases between. This CDR3 region has 15 residues. Looked up from germline, CDR1 is SGHTS and CDR2 is YDEGEE. CDR3 coding DNA: TGTGCCAGCAGCCTGCCCAGGGAGCTCCCCGGGGAGCTGTTTTTT. This translates into CASSLPRELPGELFF.

The chain is built from TRBV4-2 and TRBJ2-1; TRBD1 is a possible D gene (5 bases). From germline, CDR1 is LGHNA and CDR2 YNFKEQ. The CDR3 is 14 amino acids. V lost 3 bases and J 6 bases, leaving 12 bases between the germline ends. CDR3: CASSQAQGVNEQFF. CDR3 bases: TGTGCCAGCAGCCAGGCTCAAGGGGTCAATGAGCAGTTCTTC.

This clonotype was seen a few times. The chain couples TRBV7-8 to TRBJ2-7; D tentatively reads TRBD1 or TRBD2 (5 bases each). This CDR3 comprises 15 residues. The V and J ends lost 1 base and 6 bases respectively, with 16 bases between them. Per germline, CDR1 SGHVS and CDR2 FQNEAQ. The CDR3 DNA sequence: TGTGCCAGCAGCTTAGTTGCAGGGAGTCGGAGCGAGCAGTACTTC. It codes for CASSLVAGSRSEQYF.

This clonotype has just a few counts. V gene TRBV11-2 combines with J gene TRBJ2-2, with no clear D. The CDR3 totals 13 residues. The V end was cut by 2 bases, the J end by 7 bases, with 8 bases between. Germline lookup yields CDR1 SGHAT and CDR2 FQNNGV. DNA for the CDR3: TGTGCCAGCAGCTTAAACTGGAGCGGGGAGCTGTTTTTT. It is translated as CASSLNWSGELFF.